This TCR beta chain was identified in a study of blood T cell repertoires in COVID-19. On the study more broadly: T cells, B-cell-depleted T cells, or PBMCs provided the cDNA or gDNA that served as material.

Enrollees, about 18 to 90 years old, lived in about two dozen US areas. Cohort placement rested on clinical history that participants reported themselves. Authors' data handling: Amplification of reference gene primers was used by the study to estimate nucleated cell counts. TCRdb keeps only in-frame clones here, not all; method: immunoSEQ multiplex PCR. V, J and clone size derive from that table, while D and trimming were established from the DNA sequence. The table has some 300,000 clones, approximately 91% seen once. CDR1 is SGHTA, CDR2 FQGTGA, per germline. The V end was cut by 6 bases, the J end by 6 bases, with 22 bases between. This CDR3 comprises 16 residues.

The sample comprised PBMCs or T cells enriched from blood (not recorded which). This chain uses TRBV7-3 with TRBJ2-3; possibly TRBD2 for D (5 bases). This TCR came from a woman in her 30s who had recovered from COVID-19. CDR3 DNA sequence: TGTGCCAGCAGTAGACACGGGGTCCGGGCAGAGGATACGCAGTATTTT. This encodes CASSRHGVRAEDTQYF.